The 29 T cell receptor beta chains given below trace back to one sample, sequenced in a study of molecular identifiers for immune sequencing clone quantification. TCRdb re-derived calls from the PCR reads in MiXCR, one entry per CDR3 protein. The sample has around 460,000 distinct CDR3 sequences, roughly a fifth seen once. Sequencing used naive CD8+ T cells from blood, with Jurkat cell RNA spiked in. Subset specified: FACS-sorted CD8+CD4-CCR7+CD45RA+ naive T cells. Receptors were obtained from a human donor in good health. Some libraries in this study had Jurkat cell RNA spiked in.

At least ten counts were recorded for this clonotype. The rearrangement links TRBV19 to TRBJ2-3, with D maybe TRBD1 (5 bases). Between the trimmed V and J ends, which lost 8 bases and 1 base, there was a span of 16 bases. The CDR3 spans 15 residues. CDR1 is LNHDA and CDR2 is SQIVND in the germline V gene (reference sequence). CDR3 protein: CASLDLWGGTDTQYF. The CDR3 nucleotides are TGTGCCAGTCTCGACCTCTGGGGCGGCACAGATACGCAGTATTTT.

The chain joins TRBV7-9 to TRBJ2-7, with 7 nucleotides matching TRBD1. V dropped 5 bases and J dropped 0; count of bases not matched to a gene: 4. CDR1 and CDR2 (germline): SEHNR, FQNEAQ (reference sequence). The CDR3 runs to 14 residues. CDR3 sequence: CASSPDRDSYEQYF. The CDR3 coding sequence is TGTGCCAGCAGCCCCGACAGGGACTCCTACGAGCAGTACTTC.

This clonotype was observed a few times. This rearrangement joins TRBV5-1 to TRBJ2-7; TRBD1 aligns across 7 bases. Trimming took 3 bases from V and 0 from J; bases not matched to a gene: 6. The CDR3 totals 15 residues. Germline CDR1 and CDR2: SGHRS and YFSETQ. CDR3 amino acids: CASSWTQGNSYEQYF. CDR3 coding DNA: TGCGCCAGCAGCTGGACACAGGGGAACTCCTACGAGCAGTACTTC.

The CDR3 region has the DNA TGTGCCAGCAGCTCCGAGGAACTCACCAACTATGGCTACACCTTC. It codes for CASSSEELTNYGYTF. This sequence joins TRBV13 and TRBJ1-2; no firm D call. The CDR3 is 15 amino acids. V lost 4 bases, J lost 2 bases, and 14 bases lay in between. CDR1 and CDR2 from the germline V gene are PRHDT and FYEKMQ (reference sequence).

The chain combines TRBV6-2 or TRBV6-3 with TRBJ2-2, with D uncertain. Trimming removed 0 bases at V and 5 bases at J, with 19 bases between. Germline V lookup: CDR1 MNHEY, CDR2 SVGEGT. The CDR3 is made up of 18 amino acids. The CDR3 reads CASSYSPQEYVGTGELFF. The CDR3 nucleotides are TGTGCCAGCAGTTACTCGCCCCAGGAATATGTCGGGACCGGGGAGCTGTTTTTT.

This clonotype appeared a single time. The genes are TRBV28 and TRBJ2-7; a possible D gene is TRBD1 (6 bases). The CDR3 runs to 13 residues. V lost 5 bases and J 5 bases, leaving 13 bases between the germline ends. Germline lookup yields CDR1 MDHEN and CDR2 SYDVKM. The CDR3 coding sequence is TGTGCCAGCAGTACCCCGGACAGTCACGAGCAGTACTTC. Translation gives CASSTPDSHEQYF.

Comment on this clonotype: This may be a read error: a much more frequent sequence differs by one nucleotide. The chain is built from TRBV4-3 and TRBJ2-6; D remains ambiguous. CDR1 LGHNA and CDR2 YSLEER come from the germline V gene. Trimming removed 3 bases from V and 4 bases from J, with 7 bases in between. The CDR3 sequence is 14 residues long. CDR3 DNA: TGCGCCAGCAGCCACCCATCAGGGGCCAACGTCCTGACTTTC. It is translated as CASSHPSGANVLTF.

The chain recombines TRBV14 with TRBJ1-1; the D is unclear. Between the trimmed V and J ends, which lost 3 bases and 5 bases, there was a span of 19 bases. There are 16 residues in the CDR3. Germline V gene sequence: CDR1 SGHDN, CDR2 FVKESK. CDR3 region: CASSHGFSERWTEAFF. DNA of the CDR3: TGTGCCAGCAGCCATGGGTTTTCGGAAAGATGGACTGAAGCTTTCTTT.

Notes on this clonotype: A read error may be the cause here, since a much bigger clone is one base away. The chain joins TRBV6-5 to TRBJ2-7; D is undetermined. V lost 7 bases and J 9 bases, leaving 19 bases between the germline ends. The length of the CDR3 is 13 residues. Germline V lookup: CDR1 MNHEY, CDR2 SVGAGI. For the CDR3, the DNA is TGTGCCAGCACCCCTCCCTTGTCCGGCGCGCAGTACTTC. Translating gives CASTPPLSGAQYF.

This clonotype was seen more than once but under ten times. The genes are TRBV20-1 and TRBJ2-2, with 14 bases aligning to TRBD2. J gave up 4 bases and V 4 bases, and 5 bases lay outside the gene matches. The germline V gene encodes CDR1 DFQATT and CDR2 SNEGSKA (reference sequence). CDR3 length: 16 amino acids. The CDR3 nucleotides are TGCAGTGCTACGGGACTAGCGGGAGCGGGCACCGGGGAGCTGTTTTTT. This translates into CSATGLAGAGTGELFF.

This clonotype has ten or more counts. DNA of the CDR3: TGTGCCAGCAGCTTAGGTCCGGGCTCTGTGGCGCAGTATTTT. Its translation is CASSLGPGSVAQYF. The rearrangement links TRBV7-2 to TRBJ2-3; D call uncertain. The V end lost 1 base, the J end lost 10 bases, and 15 bases lay between the germline ends. The germline CDR1 and CDR2 sequences are SGHTA and FQGNSA. This CDR3 comprises 14 residues.

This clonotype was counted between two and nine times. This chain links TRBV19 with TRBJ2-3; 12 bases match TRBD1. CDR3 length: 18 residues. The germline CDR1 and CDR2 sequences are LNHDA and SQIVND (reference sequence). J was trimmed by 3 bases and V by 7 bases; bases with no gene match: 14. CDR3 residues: CASTIFSPGQGATDTQYF. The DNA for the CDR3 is TGTGCCAGTACGATATTCAGTCCGGGACAGGGGGCTACAGATACGCAGTATTTT. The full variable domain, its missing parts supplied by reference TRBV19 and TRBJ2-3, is DGGITQSPKYLFRKEGQNVTLSCEQNLNHDAMYWYRQDPGQGLRLIYYSQIVNDFQKGDIAEGYSVSREKKESFPLTVTSAQKNPTAFYLCASTIFSPGQGATDTQYFGPGTRLTVL.

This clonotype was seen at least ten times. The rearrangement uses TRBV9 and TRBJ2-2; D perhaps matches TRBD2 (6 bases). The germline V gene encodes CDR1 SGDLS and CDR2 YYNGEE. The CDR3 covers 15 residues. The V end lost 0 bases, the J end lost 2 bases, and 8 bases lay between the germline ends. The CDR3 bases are TGTGCCAGCAGCGTAGCCGGGGGAAACACCGGGGAGCTGTTTTTT. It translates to CASSVAGGNTGELFF.

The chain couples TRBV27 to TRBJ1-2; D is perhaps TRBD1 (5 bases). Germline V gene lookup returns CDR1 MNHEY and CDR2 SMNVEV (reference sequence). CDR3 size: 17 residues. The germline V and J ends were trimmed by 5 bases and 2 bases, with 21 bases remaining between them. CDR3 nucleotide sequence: TGTGCCAGCAGTCCACTCTCTCCCGGGGGATCCAACTATGGCTACACCTTC. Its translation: CASSPLSPGGSNYGYTF.

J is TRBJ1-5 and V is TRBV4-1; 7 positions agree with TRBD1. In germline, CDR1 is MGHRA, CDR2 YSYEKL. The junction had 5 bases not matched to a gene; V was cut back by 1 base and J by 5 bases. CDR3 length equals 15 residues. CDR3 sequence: CASSQAAGGDQPQHF. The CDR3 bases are TGCGCCAGCAGCCAAGCGGCAGGGGGGGATCAGCCCCAGCATTTT.

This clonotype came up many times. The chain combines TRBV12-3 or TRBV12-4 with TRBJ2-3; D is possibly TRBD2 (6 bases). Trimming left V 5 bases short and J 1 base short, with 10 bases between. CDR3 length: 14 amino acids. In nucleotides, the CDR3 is TGTGCCAGCAGTATTAGCGGAGGCACAGATACGCAGTATTTT. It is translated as CASSISGGTDTQYF.

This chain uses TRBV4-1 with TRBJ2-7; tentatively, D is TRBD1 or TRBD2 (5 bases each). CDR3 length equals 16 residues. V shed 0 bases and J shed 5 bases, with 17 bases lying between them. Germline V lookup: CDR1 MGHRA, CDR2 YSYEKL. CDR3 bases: TGCGCCAGCAGCCAAGATATGGGGGAAGGGAGCCACGAGCAGTACTTC. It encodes CASSQDMGEGSHEQYF.

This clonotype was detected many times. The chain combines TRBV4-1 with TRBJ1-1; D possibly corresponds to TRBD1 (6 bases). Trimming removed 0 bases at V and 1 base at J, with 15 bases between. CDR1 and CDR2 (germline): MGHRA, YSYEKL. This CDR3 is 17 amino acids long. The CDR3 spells CASSQDRGGKGNTEAFF. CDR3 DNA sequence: TGCGCCAGCAGCCAAGATAGGGGGGGAAAGGGGAACACTGAAGCTTTCTTT.

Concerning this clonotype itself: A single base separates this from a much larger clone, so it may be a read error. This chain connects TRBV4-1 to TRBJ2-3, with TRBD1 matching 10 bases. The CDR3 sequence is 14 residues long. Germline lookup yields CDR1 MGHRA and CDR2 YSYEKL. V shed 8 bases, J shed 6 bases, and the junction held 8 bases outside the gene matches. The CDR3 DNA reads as TGCGCCAGCGGCCCCGACAGGGGGCAGGATACGCAGTATTTT. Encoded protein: CASGPDRGQDTQYF.

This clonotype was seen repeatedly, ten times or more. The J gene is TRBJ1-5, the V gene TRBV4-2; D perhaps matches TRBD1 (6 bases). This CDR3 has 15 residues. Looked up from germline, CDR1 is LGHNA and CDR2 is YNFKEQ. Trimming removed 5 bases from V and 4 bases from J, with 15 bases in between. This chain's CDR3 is CASSSSPQGNQPQHF. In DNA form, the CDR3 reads TGTGCCAGCAGCTCAAGTCCGCAGGGGAATCAGCCCCAGCATTTT.

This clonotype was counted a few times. In DNA form, the CDR3 reads TGTGCCAGCGCCAAAACTAGCGGGGGGCCCCCATTTCTGGATACGCAGTATTTT. Translated, it gives CASAKTSGGPPFLDTQYF. The chain has TRBV21-1 and TRBJ2-3; no check of the table's D call, TRBD2, against the DNA was made. TRBV21-1 constitutes a pseudogene. The CDR3 loop spans 18 amino acids.

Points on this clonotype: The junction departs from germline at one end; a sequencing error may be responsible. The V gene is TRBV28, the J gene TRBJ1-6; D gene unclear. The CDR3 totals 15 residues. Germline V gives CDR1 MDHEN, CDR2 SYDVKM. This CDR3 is CASSLILLSDSLLHF. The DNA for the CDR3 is TGTGCCAGCAGTTTGATACTTTTGAGCGATTCACTCCTCCACTTT.

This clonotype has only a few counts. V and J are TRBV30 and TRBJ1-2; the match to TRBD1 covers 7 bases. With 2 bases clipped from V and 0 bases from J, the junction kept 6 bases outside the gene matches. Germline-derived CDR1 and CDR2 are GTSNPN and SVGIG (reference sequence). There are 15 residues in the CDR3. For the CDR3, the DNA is TGTGCCTGGAGTCACGACAGGGCTACTAACTATGGCTACACCTTC. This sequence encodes CAWSHDRATNYGYTF.

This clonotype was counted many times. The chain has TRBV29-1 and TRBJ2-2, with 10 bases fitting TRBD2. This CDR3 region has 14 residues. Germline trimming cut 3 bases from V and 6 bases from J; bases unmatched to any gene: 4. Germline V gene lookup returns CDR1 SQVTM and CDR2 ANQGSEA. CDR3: CSVDTSGMAGELFF. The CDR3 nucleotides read TGCAGCGTTGACACTAGCGGGATGGCCGGGGAGCTGTTTTTT.

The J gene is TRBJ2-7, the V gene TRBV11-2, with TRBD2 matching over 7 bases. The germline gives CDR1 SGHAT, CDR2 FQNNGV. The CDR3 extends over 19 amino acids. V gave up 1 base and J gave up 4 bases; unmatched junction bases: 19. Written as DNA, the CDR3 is TGTGCCAGCAGCTTAGTGTACGTTAGCGGGTCCCGGGCTCCGTACGAGCAGTACTTC. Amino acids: CASSLVYVSGSRAPYEQYF.

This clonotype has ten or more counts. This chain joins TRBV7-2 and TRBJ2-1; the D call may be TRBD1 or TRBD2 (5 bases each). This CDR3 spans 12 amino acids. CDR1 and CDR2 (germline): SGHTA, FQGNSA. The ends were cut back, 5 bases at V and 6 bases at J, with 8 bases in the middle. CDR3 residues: CASSGTGNEQFF. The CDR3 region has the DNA TGTGCCAGCAGCGGGACGGGCAATGAGCAGTTCTTC.

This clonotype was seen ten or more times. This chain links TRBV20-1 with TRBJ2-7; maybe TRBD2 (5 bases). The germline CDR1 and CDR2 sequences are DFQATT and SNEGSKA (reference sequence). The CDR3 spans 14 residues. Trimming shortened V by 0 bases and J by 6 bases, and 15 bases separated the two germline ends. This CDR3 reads CSAREGSHPSEQYF. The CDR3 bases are TGCAGTGCTAGAGAAGGGAGCCACCCCTCCGAGCAGTACTTC.

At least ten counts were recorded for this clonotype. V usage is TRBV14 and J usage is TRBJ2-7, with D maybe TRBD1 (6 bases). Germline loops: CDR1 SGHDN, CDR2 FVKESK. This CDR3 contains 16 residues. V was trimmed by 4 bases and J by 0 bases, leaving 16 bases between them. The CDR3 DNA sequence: TGTGCCAGCAGCCCCCTTTATGGACAGTCCTCCTACGAGCAGTACTTC. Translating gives CASSPLYGQSSYEQYF.

Here the CDR3 DNA reads TGTGCCAGCAGCTTAGCTCTGCATACCCCCAATCAAGAGACCCAGTACTTC. It specifies CASSLALHTPNQETQYF. The chain uses TRBV7-8 and TRBJ2-5; D is unresolved. With 0 bases removed from V and 2 bases from J, the gap between germline ends came to 16 bases. The length of the CDR3 is 17 residues. Germline CDR1 and CDR2: SGHVS and FQNEAQ.